The sequence of this T cell receptor (beta chain) was determined in a study of OX40 agonist ivuxolimab in advanced cancers. Study conclusions and caveats: Relative to CD4+, CD8+ T cells held more expanded clones on average.

This clone was counted a single time. Its target is unknown. V was pared by 6 bases and J by 5 bases, with 17 bases between. Germline assignment: CDR1 SGHRS and CDR2 YFSETQ. The CDR3 loop spans 14 amino acids. This table comes from immunoSEQ multiplex PCR, and its TCRdb copy is limited to in-frame clones, with some not included. The data contain 65,000 to 80,000 clones, around nine tenths of them seen just once; the ten biggest clones take up under 0.8%. The chain links TRBV5-1 to TRBJ2-5, with D perhaps matching TRBD1 (8 bases). This sample comprised CD4+ or CD8+ T cells sorted from blood, obtained in a trial of the OX40 agonist ivuxolimab. This sequence originates from an adult with an advanced solid tumor such as melanoma, head and neck, liver or kidney cancer. This CDR3 is CASTDRGGRETQYF. CDR3 nucleotides: TGCGCCAGCACCGACAGGGGAGGGAGGGAGACCCAGTACTTC.